A single sample is the source of the 21 T cell receptor beta chains below, sequenced in a study of blood T cell repertoires in COVID-19. TCRdb's copy holds only in-frame clones and misses some; the assay was immunoSEQ multiplex PCR. The data show 110,000 to 150,000 clones, 87% seen once. Source material: PBMCs or T cells enriched from blood (not recorded which). These receptors were obtained from a man aged 60-69 years who had recovered from COVID-19.

V usage is TRBV28 and J usage is TRBJ1-2; 7 bases line up with TRBD1. Per the germline V gene, CDR1 is MDHEN and CDR2 is SYDVKM. Trimming took 10 bases from V and 5 from J; bases not matched to a gene: 10. This CDR3 contains 13 residues. For the CDR3, the DNA is TGTGCCACCGGCCTCGCAGGGGGATATGGCTACACCTTC. Protein sequence: CATGLAGGYGYTF.

This clone was seen only once. Other nucleotide sequences from this sample produce the same CDR3. J is TRBJ2-7 and V is TRBV19; 9 bases align to TRBD1. J gave up 2 bases and V 7 bases, and 6 bases lay outside the gene matches. The CDR3 runs to 14 residues. In germline, CDR1 is LNHDA, CDR2 SQIVND (reference sequence). The CDR3 DNA is TGTGCCAGTACTCCGGGACAGGGCCCCTACGAGCAGTACTTC. Encoded protein: CASTPGQGPYEQYF. The full variable domain, rest sourced from reference TRBV19 and TRBJ2-7, is DGGITQSPKYLFRKEGQNVTLSCEQNLNHDAMYWYRQDPGQGLRLIYYSQIVNDFQKGDIAEGYSVSREKKESFPLTVTSAQKNPTAFYLCASTPGQGPYEQYFGPGTRLTVT.

The rearrangement uses TRBV19 and TRBJ1-6; TRBD1 is a possible D gene (5 bases). The CDR3 is 13 residues long. Germline V gene lookup returns CDR1 LNHDA and CDR2 SQIVND (reference sequence). V was clipped by 10 bases and J by 8 bases, with 15 bases between them. CDR3 loop: CATQEQVYSPLHF. In DNA form, the CDR3 reads TGTGCCACCCAGGAACAGGTTTATTCACCCCTCCACTTT.

The chain combines TRBV5-1 with TRBJ2-2; TRBD1 matches at 8 bases. The CDR3 contains 16 residues. Germline CDR1 reads SGHRS; CDR2 reads YFSETQ. J gave up 4 bases and V 0 bases, and 5 bases lay outside the gene matches. CDR3 in DNA: TGCGCCAGCAGCTTGGTCGGACAGGGTTCCACCGGGGAGCTGTTTTTT. Residues: CASSLVGQGSTGELFF.

DNA for the CDR3: TGCGCCAGCAGCCAATCATCCCTCGTCCGGGACAGGGGGTACGAGCAGTACTTC. Its protein product is CASSQSSLVRDRGYEQYF. V usage is TRBV4-1 and J usage is TRBJ2-7; 11 bases agree with TRBD1. The V segment lost 2 bases and the J segment 4 bases; nucleotides outside the gene matches: 13. The CDR3 extends over 18 amino acids. Per germline, CDR1 MGHRA and CDR2 YSYEKL.

The chain combines TRBV7-8 with TRBJ1-3, with D hard to call. The V end was cut by 5 bases, the J end by 2 bases, with 19 bases between. The CDR3 runs to 17 residues. CDR1 is SGHVS, CDR2 FQNEAQ, per germline. The CDR3 DNA is TGTGCCAGCAGCCCGAACTTACCAGGATCCGCTGGAAACACCATATATTTT. This translates into CASSPNLPGSAGNTIYF.

This clone came up a few times. The V gene is TRBV15, the J gene TRBJ1-5, with D possibly TRBD1 on 5 matching bases. Trimming cost V 1 base and J 12 bases, with 13 bases left between them. Per the germline V gene, CDR1 is LNHNV and CDR2 is YYDKDF (reference sequence). The CDR3 loop spans 13 amino acids. This CDR3 reads CATSRAGGEGQHF. As DNA, the CDR3 is TGTGCCACCAGCAGAGCGGGGGGGGAGGGCCAGCATTTT.

The V and J genes are TRBV2 and TRBJ1-1; no clear D. The CDR3 covers 13 residues. Germline V CDR1 and CDR2: SNHLY, FYNNEI. V was pared by 2 bases and J by 1 base, with 5 bases between. The CDR3 loop reads CASSETRNTEAFF. The DNA of the CDR3 is TGTGCCAGCAGTGAAACACGGAACACTGAAGCTTTCTTT.

This chain connects TRBV30 to TRBJ1-6, with D perhaps matching TRBD1 (6 bases). This CDR3 is 15 amino acids long. Germline CDR1 and CDR2: GTSNPN and SVGIG (reference sequence). The ends were cut back, 3 bases at V and 8 bases at J, with 17 bases in the middle. This CDR3 reads CAWSPSDRIYSPLHF. The CDR3 bases are TGTGCCTGGAGCCCCTCCGACAGGATTTATTCACCCCTCCACTTT.

J is TRBJ2-3 and V is TRBV7-8; a weak D match, TRBD1 (6 bases). The germline V gene has CDR1 SGHVS and CDR2 FQNEAQ. The V end was cut by 2 bases, the J end by 2 bases, with 20 bases between. This CDR3 has 18 residues. Here the CDR3 reads CASSLKASARGFTDTQYF. The DNA of the CDR3 is TGTGCCAGCAGCTTAAAGGCCTCGGCCAGGGGCTTCACAGATACGCAGTATTTT. The full variable domain, completed using reference TRBV7-8 and TRBJ2-3, is GAGVSQSPRYKVAKRGQDVALRCDPISGHVSLFWYQQALGQGPEFLTYFQNEAQLDKSGLPSDRFFAERPEGSVSTLKIQRTQQEDSAVYLCASSLKASARGFTDTQYFGPGTRLTVL.

This clone was detected only once. The V call is TRBV2, the J call TRBJ2-2; 8 bases fit TRBD1. The V segment lost 4 bases and the J segment 0 bases; nucleotides outside the gene matches: 10. Looked up from germline, CDR1 is SNHLY and CDR2 is FYNNEI. This CDR3 is built from 18 residues. The CDR3 DNA sequence: TGTGCCAGCAGTGCCGCTTACAGGGGGGCAGCGAACACCGGGGAGCTGTTTTTT. Protein product: CASSAAYRGAANTGELFF.

This clone was counted a few times. The V and J genes are TRBV9 and TRBJ2-1; tentative D call: TRBD1 (6 bases). Germline V gene sequence: CDR1 SGDLS, CDR2 YYNGEE. CDR3 length: 14 residues. V gave up 3 bases and J gave up 6 bases, with 13 bases separating them. CDR3 DNA: TGTGCCAGCAGCGCTCAGCAGGGGTTCAATGAGCAGTTCTTC. It specifies CASSAQQGFNEQFF.

The V and J genes are TRBV5-1 and TRBJ2-7; TRBD1 matches 10 bases. Per germline, CDR1 SGHRS and CDR2 YFSETQ. The junction had 5 bases not matched to a gene; V was cut back by 3 bases and J by 5 bases. The CDR3 is 14 amino acids. CDR3 sequence reads: CASSSGQGTDEQYF. For the CDR3, the DNA is TGCGCCAGCAGCTCGGGACAGGGGACGGACGAGCAGTACTTC.

This chain joins TRBV5-1 and TRBJ2-5, with a possible D match to TRBD1 (5 bases). The CDR3 extends over 13 amino acids. CDR1 and CDR2 (germline): SGHRS, YFSETQ. The V gene lost 0 bases and the J gene lost 7 bases, with 10 bases spanning the gap. The CDR3 bases are TGCGCCAGCAGCTTGGACAGCCAGGGGACCCAGTACTTC. Translated, it gives CASSLDSQGTQYF.

This chain connects TRBV25-1 to TRBJ2-7, with TRBD1 identical over 9 bases. The length of the CDR3 is 14 residues. Germline trimming cut 6 bases from V and 0 bases from J; bases unmatched to any gene: 3. The V gene's germline CDR1 is MGHDK and CDR2 SYGVNS. The CDR3 loop reads CASRGTGSSYEQYF. CDR3 in DNA: TGTGCCAGCAGAGGGACAGGGAGCTCCTACGAGCAGTACTTC.

The J gene is TRBJ1-1, the V gene TRBV9; no clear D gene. Deletions cut 4 bases from V and 1 base from J, with 14 bases between. Germline lookup yields CDR1 SGDLS and CDR2 YYNGEE. The CDR3 is 15 residues long. This CDR3 is CASSPRLGKNTEAFF. The DNA for the CDR3 is TGTGCCAGCAGCCCCCGACTGGGTAAGAACACTGAAGCTTTCTTT.

This chain links TRBV27 with TRBJ1-1, with a tentative D call TRBD1 (5 bases). This CDR3 comprises 16 residues. Trimming removed 2 bases at V and 10 bases at J, with 23 bases between. Germline lookup yields CDR1 MNHEY and CDR2 SMNVEV (reference sequence). The CDR3 DNA is TGTGCCAGCAGTTTAGGCCCGGAGGGTGGGGGGTTTGCAGCTTTCTTT. Translated: CASSLGPEGGGFAAFF.

This clone turned up a few times. The chain recombines TRBV4-2 with TRBJ2-7; D remains ambiguous. The CDR3 has 15 amino acids. Germline V gene lookup returns CDR1 LGHNA and CDR2 YNFKEQ. Trimming took 1 base from V and 5 from J, leaving 15 bases between them. The CDR3 protein is CASSQADLSRNEQYF. The CDR3 DNA sequence: TGTGCCAGCAGCCAAGCGGATCTGAGCAGGAACGAGCAGTACTTC.

The J gene is TRBJ2-5, the V gene TRBV5-4, with TRBD2 identical over 7 bases. CDR3 length: 15 residues. V lost 0 bases to trimming and J lost 5 bases; unmatched junction nucleotides: 7. Germline V gives CDR1 SGHNT, CDR2 YYREEE (reference sequence). The CDR3 loop reads CASSLVAGVRETQYF. In DNA, the CDR3 is TGTGCCAGCAGCTTGGTGGCGGGGGTCCGGGAGACCCAGTACTTC.

This chain links TRBV2 with TRBJ1-2, with TRBD1 as a possible D gene (5 bases). The CDR3 is 13 residues long. The V end was cut by 7 bases, the J end by 7 bases, with 16 bases between. Germline loops: CDR1 SNHLY, CDR2 FYNNEI. The CDR3 protein is CASIWGSGIGYTF. CDR3 bases: TGTGCCAGCATATGGGGATCAGGGATTGGCTACACCTTC. Drawing the rest from reference TRBV2 and TRBJ1-2, the complete variable domain is EPEVTQTPSHQVTQMGQEVILRCVPISNHLYFYWYRQILGQKVEFLVSFYNNEISEKSEIFDDQFSVERPDGSNFTLKIRSTKLEDSAMYFCASIWGSGIGYTFGSGTRLTVV.

This chain links TRBV27 with TRBJ1-6; D is uncertain. The CDR3 totals 15 residues. Between the trimmed V and J ends, which lost 2 bases and 7 bases, there was a span of 12 bases. Per germline, CDR1 MNHEY and CDR2 SMNVEV (reference sequence). Written as DNA, the CDR3 is TGTGCCAGCAGTTTAAGTGGCGTCGGGAATTCACCCCTCCACTTT. Its translation is CASSLSGVGNSPLHF.